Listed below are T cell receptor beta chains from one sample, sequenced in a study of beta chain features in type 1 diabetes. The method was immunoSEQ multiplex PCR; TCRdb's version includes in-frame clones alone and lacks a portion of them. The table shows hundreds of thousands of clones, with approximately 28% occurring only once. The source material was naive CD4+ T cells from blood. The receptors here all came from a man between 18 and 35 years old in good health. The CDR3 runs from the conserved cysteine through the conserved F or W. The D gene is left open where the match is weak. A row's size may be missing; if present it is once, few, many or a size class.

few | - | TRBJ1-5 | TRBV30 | CAWSLASNQPQHF | TGTGCCTGGAGTCTAGCTAGCAATCAGCCCCAGCATTTT
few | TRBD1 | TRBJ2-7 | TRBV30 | CAWSVQGSGYEQYF | TGTGCCTGGAGTGTACAGGGGAGTGGGTACGAGCAGTACTTC
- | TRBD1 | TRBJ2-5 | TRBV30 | CAWIGSGGRETQYF | TGTGCCTGGATCGGGTCAGGGGGCCGGGAGACCCAGTACTTC
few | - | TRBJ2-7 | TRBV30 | CAWSPQGYEQYF | TGTGCCTGGAGTCCCCAGGGTTACGAGCAGTACTTC
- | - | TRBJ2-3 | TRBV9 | CASSVSLSSSADTQYF | TGTGCCAGCAGCGTAAGCCTATCTAGCTCTGCAGATACGCAGTATTTT
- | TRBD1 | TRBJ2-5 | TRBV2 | CASSRGQIQETQYF | TGTGCCAGCAGCCGGGGACAGATCCAAGAGACCCAGTACTTC
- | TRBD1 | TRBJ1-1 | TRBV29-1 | CSAGQGEDTEAFF | TGCAGCGCCGGACAGGGAGAGGACACTGAAGCTTTCTTT
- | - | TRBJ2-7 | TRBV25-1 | CASSEQDPPYEQYF | TGTGCCAGCAGTGAGCAGGACCCACCCTACGAGCAGTACTTC
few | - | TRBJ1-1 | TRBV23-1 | CASSHRFPLRVEAFF | TGCGCCAGCAGTCACCGATTCCCCCTCCGGGTTGAAGCTTTCTTT
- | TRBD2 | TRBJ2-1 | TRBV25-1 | CASSEPLSGRGEQFF | TGTGCCAGCAGTGAACCCCTTAGCGGGAGGGGTGAGCAGTTCTTC
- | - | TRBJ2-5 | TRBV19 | CASSIVILAGRETQYF | TGTGCCAGTAGTATAGTCATACTGGCAGGAAGGGAGACCCAGTACTTC
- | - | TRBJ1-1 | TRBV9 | CASSVTGENTEAFF | TGTGCCAGCAGCGTAACAGGAGAGAACACTGAAGCTTTCTTT
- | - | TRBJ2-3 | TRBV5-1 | CASSLERLTDTQYF | TGCGCCAGCAGCTTGGAAAGGCTGACAGATACGCAGTATTTT
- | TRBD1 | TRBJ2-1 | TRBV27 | CASRISGGNEQFF | TGTGCCAGCAGAATCTCAGGGGGCAATGAGCAGTTCTTC
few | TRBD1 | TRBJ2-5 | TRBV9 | CASSVRDRGTRQETQYF | TGTGCCAGCAGCGTACGGGACAGGGGGACCCGCCAAGAGACCCAGTACTTC
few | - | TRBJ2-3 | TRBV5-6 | CASSLGRRADTQYF | TGTGCCAGCAGCTTGGGGCGGCGCGCGGATACGCAGTATTTT
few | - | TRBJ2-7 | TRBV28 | CASSLPTGPYEQYF | TGTGCCAGCAGTCTCCCGACAGGACCCTACGAGCAGTACTTC
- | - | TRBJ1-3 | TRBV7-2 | CASSLDGRNTIYF | TGTGCCAGCAGCTTAGATGGAAGAAACACCATATATTTT
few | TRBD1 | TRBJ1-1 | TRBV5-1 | CASSFQAGGTEAFF | TGCGCCAGCAGCTTTCAGGCAGGGGGCACTGAAGCTTTCTTT
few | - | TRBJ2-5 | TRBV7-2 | CASSLGPAETQYF | TGTGCCAGCAGCTTGGGGCCCGCAGAGACCCAGTACTTC
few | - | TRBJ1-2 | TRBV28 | CASQFIGRQLYGYTF | TGTGCCTCTCAGTTTATTGGGCGACAGCTCTATGGCTACACCTTC
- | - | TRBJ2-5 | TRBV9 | CASSVQGMYQETQYF | TGTGCCAGCAGCGTACAGGGGATGTACCAAGAGACCCAGTACTTC
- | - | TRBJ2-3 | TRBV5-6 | CASSAIPGLSSTDTQYF | TGTGCCAGCAGCGCCATCCCGGGACTTTCTAGCACAGATACGCAGTATTTT
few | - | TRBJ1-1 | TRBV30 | CAWSFSTPTEAFF | TGTGCCTGGAGTTTCAGCACACCCACTGAAGCTTTCTTT
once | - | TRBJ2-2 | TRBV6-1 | CASSLDSTGELFF | TGTGCCAGCAGCCTGGACAGCACCGGGGAGCTGTTTTTT
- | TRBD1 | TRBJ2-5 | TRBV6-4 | CASSETGGGETQYF | TGTGCCAGCAGTGAGACAGGGGGCGGTGAGACCCAGTACTTC
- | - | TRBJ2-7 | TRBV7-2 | CASSLVGGISYEQYF | TGTGCCAGCAGCTTAGTAGGGGGTATATCCTACGAGCAGTACTTC
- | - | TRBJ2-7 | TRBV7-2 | CASSLGQVYEQYF | TGTGCCAGCAGCTTAGGACAGGTCTACGAGCAGTACTTC
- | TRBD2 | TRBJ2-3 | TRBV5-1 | CASSWGAGPTDTQYF | TGCGCCAGCAGCTGGGGAGCGGGGCCTACAGATACGCAGTATTTT
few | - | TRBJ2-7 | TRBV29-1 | CPNWPSYEQYF | TGCCCCAACTGGCCCTCCTACGAGCAGTACTTC
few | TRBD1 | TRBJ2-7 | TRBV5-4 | CASSPTGGYEQYF | TGTGCCAGCAGCCCGACAGGGGGCTACGAGCAGTACTTC